These 20 T cell receptor beta chains share one sample of origin, sequenced in a study of blood T cell repertoires in COVID-19. Assay: immunoSEQ multiplex PCR; the TCRdb copy retains only in-frame clones and omits some. The table lists about 170,000 clones, approximately 91% of them singletons, with around 5.1% in the top ten. Sequenced input: peripheral blood. The source of these receptors is a man younger than 30 with COVID-19, enrolled during active disease.

This chain links TRBV6-2 or TRBV6-3 with TRBJ2-2, with 8 bases identical to TRBD1. The V and J ends lost 2 bases and 8 bases, in that order; junction bases with no gene match: 7. This CDR3 is 15 amino acids long. Germline V gives CDR1 MNHEY, CDR2 SVGEGT. In DNA form, the CDR3 reads TGTGCCAGCAGTTACGGCAGGGGGCGAGTAGGGGAGCTGTTTTTT. Amino acid sequence: CASSYGRGRVGELFF.

This sequence joins TRBV7-2 and TRBJ2-7, with 7 positions matching TRBD1. CDR1 and CDR2 from the germline V gene are SGHTA and FQGNSA. The length of the CDR3 is 13 residues. The V and J ends lost 0 bases and 4 bases, in that order; junction bases with no gene match: 0. The CDR3 here is CASSLAGQYEQYF. CDR3 bases: TGTGCCAGCAGCTTAGCGGGACAGTACGAGCAGTACTTC. Full variable domain (missing parts from reference TRBV7-2 and TRBJ2-7): GAGVSQSPSNKVTEKGKDVELRCDPISGHTALYWYRQSLGQGLEFLIYFQGNSAPDKSGLPSDRFSAERTGGSVSTLTIQRTQQEDSAVYLCASSLAGQYEQYFGPGTRLTVT.

V gene TRBV2 combines with J gene TRBJ2-7; 7 bases agree with TRBD1. CDR1 is SNHLY and CDR2 is FYNNEI in the germline V gene. V was pared by 6 bases and J by 3 bases, with 2 bases of the junction left unmatched. The CDR3 runs 12 residues. CDR3: CASRDRNYEQYF. The DNA of the CDR3 is TGTGCCAGCAGGGACAGGAACTACGAGCAGTACTTC.

This clone has more than one count but fewer than ten. The chain recombines TRBV18 with TRBJ1-5; D not resolved. Germline V gene data show CDR1 as KGHSH and CDR2 as LQKENI. V lost 3 bases to trimming and J lost 4 bases, with 10 bases between them. The CDR3 runs 14 residues. The CDR3: CASSPRQANQPQHF. The CDR3 DNA reads TGTGCCAGCTCACCTAGGCAGGCGAATCAGCCCCAGCATTTT.

This clone was counted once. A junction boundary mismatches the germline segment, possibly from a read error. In nucleotides, the CDR3 is TGTGCCAGCAGTTCCCGGGACAGTAATGAAAAACTGCTTTTT. Its translation: CASSSRDSNEKLLF. V gene TRBV5-4 combines with J gene TRBJ1-4, with 7 nucleotides matching TRBD1. CDR1 SGHNT and CDR2 YYREEE come from the germline V gene (reference sequence). CDR3 length equals 14 residues.

As for this clone: Other nucleotide sequences from this sample produce the same CDR3. The chain is built from TRBV4-3 and TRBJ2-7; possible D gene TRBD1, 6 bases. Germline lookup yields CDR1 LGHNA and CDR2 YSLEER. With 4 bases removed from V and 1 base from J, the gap between germline ends came to 8 bases. This CDR3 spans 13 amino acids. The CDR3 DNA reads TGCGCCAGCAGCCCCGGACAGTCCTACGAGCAGTACTTC. Translated, it gives CASSPGQSYEQYF.

This clone came up once. This sequence joins TRBV27 and TRBJ2-2; D ambiguous. The CDR3 consists of 11 residues. The germline V and J ends were trimmed by 4 bases and 8 bases, with 5 bases remaining between them. From germline, CDR1 is MNHEY and CDR2 SMNVEV (reference sequence). The CDR3 protein is CASSWAGELFF. The CDR3 DNA sequence: TGTGCCAGCAGTTGGGCTGGGGAGCTGTTTTTT.

V and J are TRBV11-1 and TRBJ2-7; 9 bases are a match to TRBD1. With V trimmed by 5 bases and J by 3 bases, 2 bases remained unmatched. Germline lookup yields CDR1 SGHAT and CDR2 FQDESV (reference sequence). This CDR3 has 13 amino acids. The CDR3 DNA is TGTGCCAGCAGCATGGGACAGGGCTACGAGCAGTACTTC. It encodes CASSMGQGYEQYF.

This chain uses TRBV2 with TRBJ1-5; D is unclear. V dropped 1 base and J dropped 3 bases, with 4 bases sitting between them. From germline, CDR1 is SNHLY and CDR2 FYNNEI. The CDR3 runs 13 residues. The CDR3 protein is CASSEVYNQPQHF. The DNA of the CDR3 is TGTGCCAGCAGTGAAGTGTACAATCAGCCCCAGCATTTT. Drawing the rest from reference TRBV2 and TRBJ1-5, the complete variable domain is EPEVTQTPSHQVTQMGQEVILRCVPISNHLYFYWYRQILGQKVEFLVSFYNNEISEKSEIFDDQFSVERPDGSNFTLKIRSTKLEDSAMYFCASSEVYNQPQHFGDGTRLSIL.

The chain combines TRBV4-1 with TRBJ2-1, with 14 bases aligning to TRBD2. Germline V gives CDR1 MGHRA, CDR2 YSYEKL. V lost 0 bases and J lost 12; bases outside the gene matches: 7. The length of the CDR3 is 16 residues. The CDR3, as DNA: TGCGCCAGCAGCCAAGAGACTAGCGGGAGGGCCCCAGGGCAGTTCTTC. Protein sequence: CASSQETSGRAPGQFF.

The chain uses TRBV28 and TRBJ1-6; no reliable D call. V gave up 3 bases and J gave up 2 bases, with 5 bases separating them. In germline, CDR1 is MDHEN, CDR2 SYDVKM. This CDR3 is 14 amino acids long. CDR3 sequence reads: CASSLEPYNSPLHF. In DNA, the CDR3 is TGTGCCAGCAGTTTGGAGCCCTATAATTCACCCCTCCACTTT. Together with reference TRBV28 and TRBJ1-6, the CDR3 gives the full variable domain: DVKVTQSSRYLVKRTGEKVFLECVQDMDHENMFWYRQDPGLGLRLIYFSYDVKMKEKGDIPEGYSVSREKKERFSLILESASTNQTSMYLCASSLEPYNSPLHFGNGTRLTVT.

The genes are TRBV7-2 and TRBJ2-1, with TRBD2 matching over 12 bases. This CDR3 has 16 residues. CDR1 SGHTA and CDR2 FQGNSA come from the germline V gene. Trimming took 5 bases from V and 1 from J; bases not matched to a gene: 3. The CDR3 DNA reads as TGTGCCAGCAGCGCGACTAGCGGGAGTTCCTACAATGAGCAGTTCTTC. Protein sequence: CASSATSGSSYNEQFF.

The chain carries TRBV9 and TRBJ2-1, with 7 bases aligning to TRBD2. This CDR3 comprises 13 residues. V was clipped by 4 bases and J by 8 bases; unmatched bases: 6. In germline, CDR1 is SGDLS, CDR2 YYNGEE. The CDR3 DNA follows: TGTGCCAGCAGCCCGCGGGAGCGGGATGAGCAGTTCTTC. Translation gives CASSPRERDEQFF.

The genes are TRBV11-3 and TRBJ2-1; TRBD2 aligns across 14 bases. The trim removed 2 bases at V and 6 bases at J, leaving 6 bases unmatched. Germline V gene sequence: CDR1 SGHNT, CDR2 YENEEA. CDR3 length equals 17 residues. The CDR3 here is CASSLLGTSGGLNEQFF. CDR3 sequence (DNA): TGTGCCAGCAGCTTACTTGGGACTAGCGGGGGACTCAATGAGCAGTTCTTC.

The chain couples TRBV7-2 to TRBJ1-2; D is unclear. The V end was cut by 0 bases, the J end by 4 bases, with 6 bases between. Germline CDR1 SGHTA, CDR2 FQGNSA. This CDR3 has 13 residues. CDR3 sequence (DNA): TGTGCCAGCAGCTTAGCGCTAGGCTATGGCTACACCTTC. This sequence encodes CASSLALGYGYTF.

The chain joins TRBV19 to TRBJ2-2; D perhaps matches TRBD2 (5 bases). Deletions cut 7 bases from V and 0 bases from J, with 18 bases between. The CDR3 spans 17 residues. Germline CDR1 reads LNHDA; CDR2 reads SQIVND (reference sequence). The CDR3 region is CASNHLRDYSNTGELFF. The CDR3 DNA follows: TGTGCCAGTAATCATTTGAGGGATTATTCGAACACCGGGGAGCTGTTTTTT. Based on the CDR3 plus reference TRBV19 and TRBJ2-2, the full variable domain is DGGITQSPKYLFRKEGQNVTLSCEQNLNHDAMYWYRQDPGQGLRLIYYSQIVNDFQKGDIAEGYSVSREKKESFPLTVTSAQKNPTAFYLCASNHLRDYSNTGELFFGEGSRLTVL.

The chain uses TRBV10-3 and TRBJ2-1, with a possible D match to TRBD1 (6 bases). Trimming pared 10 bases from V and 5 bases from J, leaving 15 bases between. The CDR3 has 13 amino acids. Germline CDR1 ENHRY, CDR2 SYGVKD. The CDR3 coding sequence is TGTGCCACGAGCGCCGGGACAAACAATGAGCAGTTCTTC. Protein sequence: CATSAGTNNEQFF.

This clone was counted once. V and J are TRBV5-1 and TRBJ1-1; 10 nucleotides align to TRBD1. The CDR3 contains 14 residues. Unmatched junction bases numbered 4, after V lost 4 bases and J lost 4 bases. From germline, CDR1 is SGHRS and CDR2 YFSETQ. The CDR3 DNA reads TGCGCCAGCAGCGACAGGGGGCAGGGCACTGAAGCTTTCTTT. It codes for CASSDRGQGTEAFF.

The V call is TRBV11-2, the J call TRBJ1-3; D might be TRBD1 (6 bases). There are 13 residues in the CDR3. The germline V gene encodes CDR1 SGHAT and CDR2 FQNNGV. V was pared by 5 bases and J by 4 bases, with 9 bases between. CDR3 amino acids: CASSLGTGNTIYF. The CDR3 DNA sequence: TGTGCCAGCAGCCTAGGGACAGGAAACACCATATATTTT. The variable domain in full, completed from reference TRBV11-2 and TRBJ1-3, reads EAGVAQSPRYKIIEKRQSVAFWCNPISGHATLYWYQQILGQGPKLLIQFQNNGVVDDSQLPKDRFSAERLKGVDSTLKIQPAKLEDSAVYLCASSLGTGNTIYFGEGSWLTVV.

This chain links TRBV6-5 with TRBJ2-1; D is undetermined. Trimming stripped 6 bases from V and 1 base from J, with 10 bases between. The germline V gene has CDR1 MNHEY and CDR2 SVGAGI. The CDR3 is 14 amino acids. CDR3 residues: CASRKTSSYNEQFF. The CDR3 DNA follows: TGTGCCAGCAGAAAGACATCTTCCTACAATGAGCAGTTCTTC.